Listed below are T cell receptor beta chains from one sample, sequenced in a study of blood T cell repertoires in COVID-19. Clones were read by immunoSEQ multiplex PCR, and TCRdb kept only the in-frame ones, dropping some. In the table there are around 450,000 clones, about nine tenths of which are singletons. Specimen: PBMCs or T cells enriched from blood (not recorded which). These TCRs come from a man younger than 35 who had recovered from COVID-19. CDR3s include the opening cysteine and the closing phenylalanine or tryptophan. The order of the fields is J gene, clone size, V gene, D gene, CDR3 protein, CDR3 DNA. D genes are given only for firm matches. Not all rows give a size; the values are once, few, many and, for expanded clones, a class.

TRBJ2-2 - TRBV5-4 - CASSFDQDTGELFF TGTGCCAGCAGCTTCGATCAGGATACCGGGGAGCTGTTTTTT
TRBJ1-2 - TRBV29-1 - CSVEETGLNYGYTF TGCAGCGTTGAAGAAACAGGCCTAAACTATGGCTACACCTTC
TRBJ1-3 - TRBV3-1/TRBV3-2 - CASSRTAGNTIYF TGTGCCAGCAGCCGGACAGCCGGAAACACCATATATTTT
TRBJ2-5 - TRBV11-3 TRBD2 CASSWGGETQYF TGTGCCAGCAGCTGGGGAGGGGAGACCCAGTACTTC
TRBJ2-1 - TRBV19 TRBD1 CASSIMPGTGSAEQFF TGTGCCAGTAGTATTATGCCCGGGACAGGGTCTGCTGAGCAGTTCTTC
TRBJ2-1 - TRBV5-4 TRBD1 CASSLGGQRSSYNEQFF TGTGCCAGCAGCTTGGGGGGACAGAGGAGCTCCTACAATGAGCAGTTCTTC
TRBJ1-6 - TRBV3-1/TRBV3-2 - CASSPRLTAMNNSPLHF TGTGCCAGCAGCCCAAGATTGACAGCGATGAATAATTCACCCCTCCACTTT
TRBJ2-7 - TRBV7-9 - CASSPRGGSTSYEQYF TGTGCCAGCAGCCCGCGAGGGGGTAGTACCTCCTACGAGCAGTACTTC
TRBJ1-2 - TRBV7-9 - CASSRGSGGSGGYTF TGTGCCAGCAGCCGAGGGTCGGGGGGTTCGGGCGGCTACACCTTC
TRBJ1-6 - TRBV2 - CASSAGTSNSPLHF TGTGCCAGCAGTGCCGGGACAAGCAATTCACCCCTCCACTTT
TRBJ2-7 few TRBV30 TRBD2 CACTLLREGDYEQYF TGTGCCTGCACCCTTTTGCGGGAGGGGGACTACGAGCAGTACTTC
TRBJ2-7 - TRBV6-1 - CASSDLRGEQYF TGTGCCAGCAGTGATTTAAGGGGCGAGCAGTACTTC
TRBJ2-1 - TRBV18 - CASSPQVLGRDNEQFF TGTGCCAGCTCACCACAGGTCTTAGGCAGGGATAATGAGCAGTTCTTC
TRBJ2-5 few TRBV4-2 TRBD2 CASSQVGTSGEETQYF TGTGCCAGCAGCCAAGTCGGGACTAGCGGGGAAGAGACCCAGTACTTC
TRBJ1-4 - TRBV7-8 - CASSLGRGNEKLFF TGTGCCAGCAGCCTAGGTCGGGGTAATGAAAAACTGTTTTTT
TRBJ2-2 once TRBV19 TRBD2 CASSFTRLAGWTGELFF TGTGCCAGTAGTTTCACCCGACTAGCGGGATGGACCGGGGAGCTGTTTTTT
TRBJ1-3 few TRBV6-1 - CASSETGTGNTIYF TGTGCCAGCAGTGAGACAGGTACAGGAAACACCATATATTTT
TRBJ1-6 - TRBV3-1/TRBV3-2 - CASSSRGEYSPLHF TGTGCCAGCTCGTCCAGGGGAGAGTATTCACCCCTCCACTTT
TRBJ2-7 - TRBV14 - CASSHAEEQYF TGTGCCAGCAGCCATGCGGAAGAGCAGTACTTC